The clone carrying this TCR beta chain is called medium-sized based on its frequency. Its specificity is unknown. The CDR3 is made up of 17 amino acids. The germline CDR1 and CDR2 sequences are SGHRS and YFSETQ. Every participant was in good physical condition without acute infectious disease. The source of the sample is a study of CD8 T cells in cerebrospinal fluid in Alzheimer's disease. Turning to the study itself: Clonal expansion of CSF T cells was measured with plate-based and droplet-based single-cell sequencing.

Study findings and constraints: Versus healthy subjects, Alzheimer's patients more often had clones of at least 3%. The authors cautioned that cerebrospinal fluid EBV-specific TCRs do not prove EBV causes Alzheimer's.

TCRdb reanalyzed the 10x single-cell sequencing reads and collapses them to one entry per CDR3 protein, without DNA. Its listing shows roughly 1,400 distinct CDR3 sequences. The sequence derives from a human donor in good health. The sequenced sample was cerebrospinal fluid. The chain carries TRBV5-1 and TRBJ2-4; TCRdb gives TRBD2 as the D gene, but with no DNA this cannot be confirmed. The CDR3 spells CASSFGDQLLLQNIQYF.